These 7 T cell receptor beta chains were sequenced from one sample in a study of blood T cell repertoires in COVID-19 (TCRdb year 2020). Library preparation was by the immunoSEQ multiplex PCR assay. Sourced from immuneACCESS, this table was stored by TCRdb with only in-frame sequences that have V and J called. A share of the clones is absent; for the studies checked, an unresolved V gene accounts for under half, and the remainder has no known explanation. This sample is represented by tens of thousands of clones; roughly 90% of them were singletons. The top ten constitute around 4.4% of the sample. Sequenced: peripheral blood. The receptors derive from a man aged 50-60 years with active COVID-19.

The rearrangement joins TRBV29-1 to TRBJ2-7; TRBD1 is a possible D gene (7 bases). V lost 4 bases, J lost 6 bases, and 13 bases lay in between. Germline CDR1 and CDR2: SQVTM and ANQGSEA. The CDR3 spans 12 residues. CDR3 DNA: TGCAGCGTTGGCGACAGGGAGGTCGAGCAGTACTTC. Its protein is CSVGDREVEQYF.

V and J are TRBV19 and TRBJ2-3, with 7 positions matching TRBD2. The CDR3 totals 14 residues. The junction had 7 bases not matched to a gene; V was cut back by 6 bases and J by 4 bases. Germline CDR1 reads LNHDA; CDR2 reads SQIVND (reference sequence). DNA for the CDR3: TGTGCCAGTAGGGCGGGGGAAGCTTCAGATACGCAGTATTTT. Its translation is CASRAGEASDTQYF.

V gene TRBV6-5 combines with J gene TRBJ1-3; the D gene is possibly TRBD1 (6 bases). The V end lost 6 bases, the J end lost 0 bases, and 12 bases lay between the germline ends. The CDR3 has 15 amino acids. The V gene's germline CDR1 is MNHEY and CDR2 SVGAGI. The CDR3 spells CASRTGQSSGNTIYF. The DNA of the CDR3 is TGTGCCAGCAGGACGGGACAAAGCTCTGGAAACACCATATATTTT.

Comment on this clone: In the same sample, other DNA sequences code for this CDR3. V and J are TRBV7-2 and TRBJ1-5; 8 bases map to TRBD1. This CDR3 comprises 14 residues. CDR1 is SGHTA, CDR2 FQGNSA, per germline. With V trimmed by 5 bases and J by 2 bases, 2 bases remained unmatched. CDR3 bases: TGTGCCAGCAGCCCGGACAGGGGCAATCAGCCCCAGCATTTT. It translates to CASSPDRGNQPQHF.

V usage is TRBV5-4 and J usage is TRBJ2-1; 11 nucleotides agree with TRBD2. The CDR3 is 16 amino acids. Trimming at V came to 4 bases and at J to 4 bases, leaving 7 bases not matched to a gene. The germline V gene has CDR1 SGHNT and CDR2 YYREEE (reference sequence). The CDR3 spells CASSTWTSGYYNEQFF. CDR3 coding DNA: TGTGCCAGCAGCACCTGGACTAGCGGGTATTACAATGAGCAGTTCTTC.

The chain carries TRBV7-6 and TRBJ2-2; 8 bases align to TRBD1. Per germline, CDR1 SGHVS and CDR2 FNYEAQ. With 6 bases clipped from V and 0 bases from J, the junction kept 3 bases outside the gene matches. The CDR3 extends over 15 amino acids. CDR3 nucleotide sequence: TGTGCCAGCAGTCGACAGGGGCCGAACACCGGGGAGCTGTTTTTT. It is translated as CASSRQGPNTGELFF.

The rearrangement joins TRBV5-6 to TRBJ2-5; 9 bases match TRBD2. Germline CDR1 SGHDT, CDR2 YYEEEE. The ends lost 4 bases at V and 2 bases at J; junction bases unmatched: 12. CDR3 size: 17 residues. The DNA of the CDR3 is TGTGCCAGCAGCCCGGATGGCGCGGGGGGGCCTCAAGAGACCCAGTACTTC. Translating gives CASSPDGAGGPQETQYF.